This T cell receptor beta chain came from a study of neurological immune-mediated disorders. Synthesis of cDNA was performed by 5'RACE using 10-nucleotide random UMIs. TCRdb independently ran MiXCR on the 5' RACE reads; one entry per CDR3 protein. The data show about 80,000 distinct CDR3 sequences, approximately 10% seen once. CDR3 size: 14 residues. Trimming left V 2 bases short and J 5 bases short, with 14 bases between. From germline, CDR1 is SGHRS and CDR2 YFSETQ. This clonotype was counted at least ten times. What it binds is not known. Whole-study results and caveats: The greatest TCR clonal expansion appeared in HTLV-1-associated myelopathy and the smallest, falling below healthy controls, in multiple sclerosis.

Healthy controls consisted of blood bank volunteers in Maryland, USA. Where libraries were unsorted, they were derived from 2 million PBMCs stored at -80 degrees C. Sequenced input: PBMCs. The V call is TRBV5-1, the J call TRBJ2-7; D not resolved. This TCR derives from a man between 45 and 60 years old in good health. The CDR3 loop is CASSFLGMVNEQYF. The CDR3 DNA is TGCGCCAGCAGCTTTTTAGGTATGGTGAACGAGCAGTACTTC. Full variable domain (outside the CDR3, taken from reference TRBV5-1 and TRBJ2-7): KAGVTQTPRYLIKTRGQQVTLSCSPISGHRSVSWYQQTPGQGLQFLFEYFSETQRNKGNFPGRFSGRQFSNSRSEMNVSTLELGDSALYLCASSFLGMVNEQYFGPGTRLTVT.